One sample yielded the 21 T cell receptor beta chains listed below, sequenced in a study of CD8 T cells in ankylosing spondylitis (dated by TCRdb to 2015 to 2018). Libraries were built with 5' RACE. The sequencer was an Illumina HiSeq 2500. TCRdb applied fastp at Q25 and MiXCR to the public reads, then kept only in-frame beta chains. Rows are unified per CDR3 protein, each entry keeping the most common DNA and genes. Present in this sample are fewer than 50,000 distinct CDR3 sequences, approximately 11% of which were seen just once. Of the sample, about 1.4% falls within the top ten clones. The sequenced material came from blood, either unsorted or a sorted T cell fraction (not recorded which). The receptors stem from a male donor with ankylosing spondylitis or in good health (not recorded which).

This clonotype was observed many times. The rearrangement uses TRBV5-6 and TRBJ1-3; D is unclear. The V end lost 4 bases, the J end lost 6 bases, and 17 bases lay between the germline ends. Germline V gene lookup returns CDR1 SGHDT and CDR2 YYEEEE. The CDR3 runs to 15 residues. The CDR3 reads CASSAVGPVANTIYF. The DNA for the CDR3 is TGTGCCAGCAGCGCCGTCGGGCCGGTGGCAAACACCATATATTTT.

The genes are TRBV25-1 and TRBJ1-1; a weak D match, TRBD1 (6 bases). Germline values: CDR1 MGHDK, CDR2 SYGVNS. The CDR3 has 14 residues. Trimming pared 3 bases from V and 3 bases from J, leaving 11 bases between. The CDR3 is CASSEVGGHTEAFF. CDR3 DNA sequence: TGTGCCAGCAGTGAGGTGGGGGGCCACACTGAAGCTTTCTTT.

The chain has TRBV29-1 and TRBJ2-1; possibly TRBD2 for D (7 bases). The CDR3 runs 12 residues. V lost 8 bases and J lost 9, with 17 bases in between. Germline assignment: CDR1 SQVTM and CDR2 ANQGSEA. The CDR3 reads CSTREGGGEQFF. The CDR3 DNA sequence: TGCAGCACAAGAGAGGGGGGGGGTGAGCAGTTCTTC.

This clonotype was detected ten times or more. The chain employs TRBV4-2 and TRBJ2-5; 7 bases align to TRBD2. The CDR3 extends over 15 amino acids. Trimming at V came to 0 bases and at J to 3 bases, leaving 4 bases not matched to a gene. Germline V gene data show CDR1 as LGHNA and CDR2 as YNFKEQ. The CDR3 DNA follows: TGTGCCAGCAGCCAAGATGGGACTAAAGAAGAGACCCAGTACTTC. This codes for CASSQDGTKEETQYF.

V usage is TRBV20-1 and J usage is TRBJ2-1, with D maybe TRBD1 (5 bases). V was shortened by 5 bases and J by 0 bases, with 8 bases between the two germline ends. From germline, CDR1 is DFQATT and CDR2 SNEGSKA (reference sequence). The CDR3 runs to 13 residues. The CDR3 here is CSAYDSSYNEQFF. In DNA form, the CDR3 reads TGCAGTGCTTACGACAGCTCCTACAATGAGCAGTTCTTC.

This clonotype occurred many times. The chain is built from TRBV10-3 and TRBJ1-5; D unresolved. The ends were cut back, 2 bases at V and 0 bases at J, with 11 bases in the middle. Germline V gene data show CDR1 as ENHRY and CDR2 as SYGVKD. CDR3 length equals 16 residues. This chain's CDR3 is CAISELTPYSNQPQHF. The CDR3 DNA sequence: TGTGCCATCAGTGAGCTAACACCTTATAGCAATCAGCCCCAGCATTTT.

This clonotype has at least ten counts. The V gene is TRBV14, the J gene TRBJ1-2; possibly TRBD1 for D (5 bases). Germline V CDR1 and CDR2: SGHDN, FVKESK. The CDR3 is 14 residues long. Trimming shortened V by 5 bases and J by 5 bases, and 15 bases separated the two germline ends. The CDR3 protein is CASSSRDGRYGYTF. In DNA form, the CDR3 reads TGTGCCAGCAGCTCTCGGGACGGTCGGTATGGCTACACCTTC.

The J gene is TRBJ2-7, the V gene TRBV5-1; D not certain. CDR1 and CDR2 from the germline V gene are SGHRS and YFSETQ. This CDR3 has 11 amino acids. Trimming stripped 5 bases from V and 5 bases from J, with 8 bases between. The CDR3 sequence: CASSTRDEQYF. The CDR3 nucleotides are TGCGCCAGCAGTACCCGGGACGAGCAGTACTTC.

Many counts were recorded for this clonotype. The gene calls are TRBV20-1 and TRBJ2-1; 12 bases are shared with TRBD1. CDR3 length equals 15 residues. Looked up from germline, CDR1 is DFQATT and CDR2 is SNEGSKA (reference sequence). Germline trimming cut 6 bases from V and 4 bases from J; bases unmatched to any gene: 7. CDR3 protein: CSAAPGQGAYNEQFF. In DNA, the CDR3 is TGCAGTGCAGCCCCGGGACAGGGGGCTTACAATGAGCAGTTCTTC.

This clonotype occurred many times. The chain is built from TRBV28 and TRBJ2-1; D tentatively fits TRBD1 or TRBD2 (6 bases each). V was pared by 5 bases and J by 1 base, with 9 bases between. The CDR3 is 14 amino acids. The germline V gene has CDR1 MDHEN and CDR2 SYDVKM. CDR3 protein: CASSPGASYNEQFF. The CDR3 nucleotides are TGTGCCAGCAGTCCGGGGGCGTCCTACAATGAGCAGTTCTTC.

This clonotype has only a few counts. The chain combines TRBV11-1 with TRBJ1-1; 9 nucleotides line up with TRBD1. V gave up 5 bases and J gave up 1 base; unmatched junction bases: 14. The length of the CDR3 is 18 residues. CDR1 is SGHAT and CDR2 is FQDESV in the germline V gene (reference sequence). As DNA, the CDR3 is TGTGCCAGCAGCCAACCTCCTTTACAGGGGGCTTGGAACACTGAAGCTTTCTTT. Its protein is CASSQPPLQGAWNTEAFF.

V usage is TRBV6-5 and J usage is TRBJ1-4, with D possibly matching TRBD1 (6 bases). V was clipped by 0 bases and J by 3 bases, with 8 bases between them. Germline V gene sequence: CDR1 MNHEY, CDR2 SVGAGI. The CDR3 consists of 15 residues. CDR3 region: CASSYSTGPNEKLFF. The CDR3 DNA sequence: TGTGCCAGCAGTTACTCTACAGGGCCTAATGAAAAACTGTTTTTT.

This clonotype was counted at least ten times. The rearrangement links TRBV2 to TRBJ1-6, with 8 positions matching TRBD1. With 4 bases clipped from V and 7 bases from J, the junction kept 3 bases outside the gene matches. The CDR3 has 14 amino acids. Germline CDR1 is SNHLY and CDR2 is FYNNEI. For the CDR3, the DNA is TGTGCCAGCAGTGCTGGGACAGGAAATTCACCCCTCCACTTT. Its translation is CASSAGTGNSPLHF.

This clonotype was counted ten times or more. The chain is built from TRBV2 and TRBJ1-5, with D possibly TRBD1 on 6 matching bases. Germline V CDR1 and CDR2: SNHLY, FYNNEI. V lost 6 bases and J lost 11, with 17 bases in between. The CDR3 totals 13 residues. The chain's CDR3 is CASRAGGRGSQHF. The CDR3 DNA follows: TGTGCCAGCAGAGCAGGCGGAAGGGGGTCCCAGCATTTT.

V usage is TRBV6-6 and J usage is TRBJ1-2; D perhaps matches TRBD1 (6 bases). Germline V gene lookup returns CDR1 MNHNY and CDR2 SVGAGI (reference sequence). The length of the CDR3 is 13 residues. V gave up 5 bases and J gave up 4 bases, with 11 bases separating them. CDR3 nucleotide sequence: TGTGCCAGCAGTAACCGGGACACCTATGGCTACACCTTC. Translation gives CASSNRDTYGYTF.

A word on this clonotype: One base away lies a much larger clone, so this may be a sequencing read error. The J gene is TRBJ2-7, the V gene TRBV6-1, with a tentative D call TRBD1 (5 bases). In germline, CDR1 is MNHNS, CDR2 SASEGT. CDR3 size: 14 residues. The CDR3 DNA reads TGTGCCAGCAGATTCGATTACAGGTCCTACGAGCAGCACTTC. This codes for CASRFDYRSYEQHF.

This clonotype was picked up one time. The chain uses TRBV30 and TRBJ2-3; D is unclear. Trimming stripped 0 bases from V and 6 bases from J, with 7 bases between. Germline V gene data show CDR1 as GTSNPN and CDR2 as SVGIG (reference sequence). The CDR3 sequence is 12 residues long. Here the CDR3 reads CAWSVQGDTQYF. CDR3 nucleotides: TGTGCCTGGAGTGTACAAGGGGATACGCAGTATTTT.

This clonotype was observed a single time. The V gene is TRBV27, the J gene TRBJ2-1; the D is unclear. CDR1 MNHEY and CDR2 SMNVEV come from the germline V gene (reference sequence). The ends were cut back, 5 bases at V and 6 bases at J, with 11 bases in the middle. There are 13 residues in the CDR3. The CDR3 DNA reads TGTGCCAGCAGTAATCGGAGTGGCAATGAGCAGTTCTTC. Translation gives CASSNRSGNEQFF.

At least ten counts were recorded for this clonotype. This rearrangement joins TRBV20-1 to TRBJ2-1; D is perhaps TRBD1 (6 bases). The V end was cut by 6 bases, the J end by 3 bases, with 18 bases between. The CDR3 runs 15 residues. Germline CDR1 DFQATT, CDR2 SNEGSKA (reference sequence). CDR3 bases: TGCAGTGCCGACTCCGGGCAGGGGCACTACAATGAGCAGTTCTTC. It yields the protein CSADSGQGHYNEQFF.

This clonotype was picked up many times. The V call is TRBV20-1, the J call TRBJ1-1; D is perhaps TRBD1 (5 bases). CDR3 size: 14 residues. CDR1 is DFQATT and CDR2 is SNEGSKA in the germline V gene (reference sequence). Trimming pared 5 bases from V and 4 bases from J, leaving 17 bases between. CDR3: CSADPRDRPTEAFF. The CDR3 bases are TGCAGTGCTGATCCGCGGGACCGCCCCACTGAAGCTTTCTTT.

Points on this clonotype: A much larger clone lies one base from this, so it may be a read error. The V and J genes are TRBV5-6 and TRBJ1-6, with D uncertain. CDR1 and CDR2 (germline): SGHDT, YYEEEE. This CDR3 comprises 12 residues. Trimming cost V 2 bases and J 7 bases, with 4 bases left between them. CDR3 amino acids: CASSFHNSPLHF. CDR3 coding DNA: TGTGCCAGCAGCTTTCACAATTCACCCCTCCACTTT.